Listed below are T cell receptor beta chains from one sample, sequenced in a study of blood T cell repertoires in COVID-19. Sequencing used immunoSEQ multiplex PCR; TCRdb keeps in-frame clones, though not all of them. The repertoire holds around 300,000 clones, roughly 90% seen once, with roughly 1.1% in the top ten. The sample taken for sequencing was PBMCs or T cells enriched from blood (not recorded which). These receptor sequences come from a woman aged 25 to 39 who had recovered from COVID-19. The CDR3 runs from the conserved cysteine through the conserved F or W. Fields, in order: clone size, V gene, J gene, D gene, CDR3 DNA, CDR3 protein. The D gene is left open where the match is weak. Clone sizes are given selectively: once, few, many, or a class where the clone is expanded.

size: .; V: TRBV11-2; J: TRBJ2-1; D: .; DNA: TGTGCCAGCAGCTTACAGGGTAGGCTCAATGAGCAGTTCTTC; CDR3: CASSLQGRLNEQFF
size: .; V: TRBV7-3; J: TRBJ2-1; D: TRBD2; DNA: TGTGCCAGCAGCCTGAGCGGGAGCTCCTACAATGAGCAGTTCTTC; CDR3: CASSLSGSSYNEQFF
size: .; V: TRBV7-2; J: TRBJ2-1; D: .; DNA: TGTGCCAGCAGCTCAAGTACGGGGGTCATTAGCTCCTACAATGAGCAGTTCTTC; CDR3: CASSSSTGVISSYNEQFF
size: .; V: TRBV6-2/TRBV6-3; J: TRBJ2-3; D: TRBD2; DNA: TGTGCCAGCAGTTACGCCACTAGCGGGAGGGCCAGCCAAAGCACAGATACGCAGTATTTT; CDR3: CASSYATSGRASQSTDTQYF
size: .; V: TRBV7-3; J: TRBJ2-1; D: TRBD2; DNA: TGTGCCAGCAGCTGGGGGGCTAGCGGGAGATTTAATGAGCAGTTCTTC; CDR3: CASSWGASGRFNEQFF
size: .; V: TRBV7-6; J: TRBJ2-1; D: .; DNA: TGTGCCAGCACCCCAGTAATTTCGGGATACGGTGAGCAGTTCTTC; CDR3: CASTPVISGYGEQFF
size: .; V: TRBV3-1/TRBV3-2; J: TRBJ2-1; D: TRBD1; DNA: TGTGCCAGCAGCCAAGATAAGGACGAGACAGGGGACGGCAATGAGCAGTTCTTC; CDR3: CASSQDKDETGDGNEQFF
size: .; V: TRBV12-3/TRBV12-4; J: TRBJ2-3; D: .; DNA: TGTGCCAGCAGTCTTGGACAGACTGATACGCAGTATTTT; CDR3: CASSLGQTDTQYF
size: .; V: TRBV2; J: TRBJ2-1; D: .; DNA: TGTGCCAGCAGTGAAACTGGGAGCTCCTACAATGAGCAGTTCTTC; CDR3: CASSETGSSYNEQFF
size: .; V: TRBV5-3; J: TRBJ1-1; D: .; DNA: TGTGCCAGAAGCTTGGTCGACACTGAAGCTTTCTTT; CDR3: CARSLVDTEAFF
size: .; V: TRBV7-2; J: TRBJ1-2; D: .; DNA: TGTGCCAGCAGCTTGGGGGGAAGCAACTATGGCTACACCTTC; CDR3: CASSLGGSNYGYTF
size: .; V: TRBV2; J: TRBJ2-3; D: .; DNA: TGTGCCAGCAGTGAAACGAGGCCAGATACGCAGTATTTT; CDR3: CASSETRPDTQYF
size: .; V: TRBV28; J: TRBJ1-3; D: .; DNA: TGTGCCAGCAGTTTATGGGAGAGGCGGATGGTGAACTCTGGAAACACCATATATTTT; CDR3: CASSLWERRMVNSGNTIYF
size: .; V: TRBV5-1; J: TRBJ2-2; D: TRBD2; DNA: TGCGCCAGCAGCTTGAGGACTAGCGGAGCGAACACCGGGGAGCTGTTTTTT; CDR3: CASSLRTSGANTGELFF
size: .; V: TRBV11-2; J: TRBJ1-4; D: TRBD1; DNA: TGTGCCAGCAGCTTAAGACAGGGCCAGGCAACTAATGAAAAACTGTTTTTT; CDR3: CASSLRQGQATNEKLFF
size: .; V: TRBV3-1/TRBV3-2; J: TRBJ1-5; D: .; DNA: TGTGCCAGCAGCCTTGACAGCCGCAATCAGCCCCAGCATTTT; CDR3: CASSLDSRNQPQHF
size: .; V: TRBV4-3; J: TRBJ2-1; D: TRBD2; DNA: TGCGCCAGCAGCCAAGATTTGGTTAGCGGGAGCTCTCACAATGAGCAGTTCTTC; CDR3: CASSQDLVSGSSHNEQFF
size: .; V: TRBV9; J: TRBJ1-2; D: TRBD1; DNA: TGTGCCAGCAGCGTAGAGGACAGGGGGTCTGGCTACACCTTC; CDR3: CASSVEDRGSGYTF
size: .; V: TRBV30; J: TRBJ2-2; D: TRBD2; DNA: TGTGCCTGGAGTCCGGGGAGGGGAGGGTCCGGGGAGCTGTTTTTT; CDR3: CAWSPGRGGSGELFF
size: .; V: TRBV27; J: TRBJ2-3; D: TRBD2; DNA: TGTGCCAGCAACAAGGACGCTAGGGAGGGTACGCAGTATTTT; CDR3: CASNKDAREGTQYF
size: .; V: TRBV14; J: TRBJ2-2; D: .; DNA: TGTGCCAGCAGCCAAGATCTACCGCTGACGAACACCGGGGAGCTGTTTTTT; CDR3: CASSQDLPLTNTGELFF
size: .; V: TRBV11-3; J: TRBJ2-1; D: TRBD2; DNA: TGTGCCAGCAGTAATGCGACAGGACTAGCGGGAGCTATGTACAATGAGCAGTTCTTC; CDR3: CASSNATGLAGAMYNEQFF
size: .; V: TRBV6-2/TRBV6-3; J: TRBJ2-1; D: .; DNA: TGTGCCAGCAGTTACGGGCAGGGCACCTACAATGAGCAGTTCTTC; CDR3: CASSYGQGTYNEQFF
size: .; V: TRBV7-8; J: TRBJ1-1; D: .; DNA: TGTGCCAGCAGCTTAGGTCCCAGGGTTTCTGCTTTCTTT; CDR3: CASSLGPRVSAFF
size: .; V: TRBV9; J: TRBJ2-7; D: .; DNA: TGTGCCAGCAGCGTTGGACAGAACTACGAGCAGTACTTC; CDR3: CASSVGQNYEQYF
size: once; V: TRBV5-1; J: TRBJ1-1; D: .; DNA: TGCGCCAGCAGCTTGTGGGCCAGGCTGAACACTGAAGCTTTCTTT; CDR3: CASSLWARLNTEAFF
size: .; V: TRBV9; J: TRBJ2-3; D: TRBD2; DNA: TGTGCCAGCAGCCCCGTAAGCGGGAGTCTTTATACGCAGTATTTT; CDR3: CASSPVSGSLYTQYF
size: .; V: TRBV7-2; J: TRBJ2-7; D: TRBD1; DNA: TGTGCCAGCAGCTACGGGACAGGGAACTACGAGCAGTACTTC; CDR3: CASSYGTGNYEQYF
size: .; V: TRBV27; J: TRBJ2-2; D: .; DNA: TGTGCCAGCAAGGGGGCCGGGGAGCTGTTTTTT; CDR3: CASKGAGELFF
size: .; V: TRBV7-9; J: TRBJ1-1; D: .; DNA: TGTGCCAGCAGCTTAGCGGATAGCTTGAACACTGAAGCTTTCTTT; CDR3: CASSLADSLNTEAFF
size: .; V: TRBV9; J: TRBJ2-5; D: .; DNA: TGTGCCAGCAGCGTAGGTGGACGCGGGGAGACCCAGTACTTC; CDR3: CASSVGGRGETQYF
size: .; V: TRBV6-5; J: TRBJ2-4; D: TRBD2; DNA: TGTGCCGGACTAGACAGTTCCAAAAACATTCAGTACTTC; CDR3: CAGLDSSKNIQYF
size: .; V: TRBV10-3; J: TRBJ1-5; D: .; DNA: TGTGCCATCAGCAAGACGGGTGGCAATCAGCCCCAGCATTTT; CDR3: CAISKTGGNQPQHF
size: .; V: TRBV24-1; J: TRBJ2-1; D: .; DNA: TGTGCCACCAGTGATTCACAGGGTTACTACAATGAGCAGTTCTTC; CDR3: CATSDSQGYYNEQFF
size: .; V: TRBV19; J: TRBJ2-5; D: .; DNA: TGTGCCAGTAGTATGGAGTGGGCGGGAATCACCACACAAGAGACCCAGTACTTC; CDR3: CASSMEWAGITTQETQYF
size: .; V: TRBV7-9; J: TRBJ2-2; D: TRBD1; DNA: TGTGCCAGCAGTCGCGCAGGGGGCTCGGGCACCGGGGAGCTGTTTTTT; CDR3: CASSRAGGSGTGELFF
size: .; V: TRBV28; J: TRBJ1-1; D: .; DNA: TGTGCCACCCTGGCCCCCCGACAGGAGAAGGCTTTCTTT; CDR3: CATLAPRQEKAFF